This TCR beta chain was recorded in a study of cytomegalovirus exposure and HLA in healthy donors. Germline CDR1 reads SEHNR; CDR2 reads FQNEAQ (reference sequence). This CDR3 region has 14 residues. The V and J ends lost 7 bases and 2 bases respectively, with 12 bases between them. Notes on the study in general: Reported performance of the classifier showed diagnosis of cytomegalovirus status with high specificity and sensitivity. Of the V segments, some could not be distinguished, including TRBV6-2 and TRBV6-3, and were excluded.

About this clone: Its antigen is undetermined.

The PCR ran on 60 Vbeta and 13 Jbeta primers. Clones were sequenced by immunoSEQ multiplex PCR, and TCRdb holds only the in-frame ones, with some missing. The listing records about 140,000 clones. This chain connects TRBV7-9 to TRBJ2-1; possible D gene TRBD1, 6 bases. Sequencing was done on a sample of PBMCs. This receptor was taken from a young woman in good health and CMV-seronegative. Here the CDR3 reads CASIESGAYNEQFF. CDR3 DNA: TGTGCCAGCATCGAGTCAGGGGCCTACAATGAGCAGTTCTTC.